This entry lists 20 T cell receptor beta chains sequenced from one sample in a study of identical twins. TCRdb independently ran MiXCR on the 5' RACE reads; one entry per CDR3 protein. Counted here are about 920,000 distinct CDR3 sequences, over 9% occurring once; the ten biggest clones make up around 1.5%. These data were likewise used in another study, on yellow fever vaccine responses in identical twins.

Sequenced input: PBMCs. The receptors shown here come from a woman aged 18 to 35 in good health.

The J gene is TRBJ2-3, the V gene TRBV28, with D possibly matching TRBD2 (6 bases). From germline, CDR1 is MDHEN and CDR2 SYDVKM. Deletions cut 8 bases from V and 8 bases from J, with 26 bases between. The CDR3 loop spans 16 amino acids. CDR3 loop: CASSYNAGTPLGTQYF. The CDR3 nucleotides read TGTGCCAGCTCCTATAACGCCGGGACTCCGTTAGGTACGCAGTATTTT.

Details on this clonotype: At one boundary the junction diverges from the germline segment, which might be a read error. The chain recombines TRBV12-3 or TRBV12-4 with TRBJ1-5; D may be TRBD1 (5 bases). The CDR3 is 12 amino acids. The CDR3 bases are TGTGCCAGCAAGTTAGGGGCCCAGCCCCGGCATTTT. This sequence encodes CASKLGAQPRHF.

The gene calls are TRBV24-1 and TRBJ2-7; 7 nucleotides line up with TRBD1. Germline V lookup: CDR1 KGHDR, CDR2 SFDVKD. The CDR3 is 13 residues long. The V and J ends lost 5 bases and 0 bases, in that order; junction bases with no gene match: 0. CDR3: CATSGQGSYEQYF. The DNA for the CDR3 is TGTGCCACCAGTGGACAGGGCTCCTACGAGCAGTACTTC.

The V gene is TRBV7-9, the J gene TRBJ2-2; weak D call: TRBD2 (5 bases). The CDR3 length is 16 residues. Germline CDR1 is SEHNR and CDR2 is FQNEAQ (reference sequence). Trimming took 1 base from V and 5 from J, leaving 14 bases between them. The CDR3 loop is CASSLDPGLVTGELFF. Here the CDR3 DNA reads TGTGCCAGCAGCTTAGATCCGGGGTTGGTGACCGGGGAGCTGTTTTTT.

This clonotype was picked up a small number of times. CDR3 loop: CASSLLGTSGYTGELFF. For the CDR3, the DNA is TGTGCCAGCAGCTTATTGGGGACTAGCGGATACACCGGGGAGCTGTTTTTT. The chain links TRBV7-3 to TRBJ2-2; 11 bases match TRBD2. This CDR3 spans 17 amino acids. V dropped 2 bases and J dropped 3; count of bases not matched to a gene: 5. Germline values: CDR1 SGHTA, CDR2 FQGTGA.

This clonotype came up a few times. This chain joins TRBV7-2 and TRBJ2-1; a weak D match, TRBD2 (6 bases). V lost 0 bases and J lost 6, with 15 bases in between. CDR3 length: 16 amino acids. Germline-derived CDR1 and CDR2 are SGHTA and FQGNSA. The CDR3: CASSLAEASATNEQFF. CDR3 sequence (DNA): TGTGCCAGCAGCTTAGCGGAGGCTAGCGCAACCAATGAGCAGTTCTTC.

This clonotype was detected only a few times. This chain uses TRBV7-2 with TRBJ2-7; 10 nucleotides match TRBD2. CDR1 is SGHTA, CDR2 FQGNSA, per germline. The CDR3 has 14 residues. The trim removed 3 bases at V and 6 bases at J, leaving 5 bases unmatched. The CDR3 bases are TGTGCCAGCAGCTTCCCGCTAGCGGGGGCCGAGCAGTACGTC. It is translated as CASSFPLAGAEQYV.

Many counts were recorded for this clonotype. The chain's CDR3 is CASSRGLNYEQYF. The CDR3 DNA follows: TGTGCCAGCAGCCGCGGGTTGAACTACGAGCAGTACTTC. The J gene is TRBJ2-7, the V gene TRBV7-6, with a weak D call TRBD2 (5 bases). Trimming shortened V by 5 bases and J by 3 bases, and 11 bases separated the two germline ends. The CDR3 is 13 amino acids. The germline V gene encodes CDR1 SGHVS and CDR2 FNYEAQ.

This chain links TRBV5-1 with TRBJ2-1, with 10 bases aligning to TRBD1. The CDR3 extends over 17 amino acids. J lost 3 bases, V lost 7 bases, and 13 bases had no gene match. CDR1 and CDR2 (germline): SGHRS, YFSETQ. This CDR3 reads CASGKALTGGGYNEQFF. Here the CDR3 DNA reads TGCGCCAGCGGCAAGGCTCTGACAGGGGGCGGCTACAATGAGCAGTTCTTC. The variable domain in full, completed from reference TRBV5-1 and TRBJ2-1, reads KAGVTQTPRYLIKTRGQQVTLSCSPISGHRSVSWYQQTPGQGLQFLFEYFSETQRNKGNFPGRFSGRQFSNSRSEMNVSTLELGDSALYLCASGKALTGGGYNEQFFGPGTRLTVL.

CDR3 in DNA: TGCGCCAGCAGCTTGGACGGCAACTACAATGAGCAGTTCTTC. It specifies CASSLDGNYNEQFF. This chain links TRBV5-1 with TRBJ2-1; D gene uncertain. V was pared by 0 bases and J by 3 bases, with 7 bases between. There are 14 residues in the CDR3. CDR1 and CDR2 (germline): SGHRS, YFSETQ.

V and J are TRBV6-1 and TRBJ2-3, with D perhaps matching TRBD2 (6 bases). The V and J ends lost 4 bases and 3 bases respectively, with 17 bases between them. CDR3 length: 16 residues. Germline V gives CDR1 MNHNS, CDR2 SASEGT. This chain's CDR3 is CASSGLLTRSTDTQYF. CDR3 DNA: TGTGCCAGCAGTGGGTTGCTGACTAGATCAACAGATACGCAGTATTTT.

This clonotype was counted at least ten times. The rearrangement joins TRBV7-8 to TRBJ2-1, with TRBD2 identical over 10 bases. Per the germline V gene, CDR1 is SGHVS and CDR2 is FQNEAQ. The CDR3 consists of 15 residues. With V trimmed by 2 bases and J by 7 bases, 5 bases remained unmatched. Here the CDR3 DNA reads TGTGCCAGCAGCTTACTTACAGCGGGAGGGAATGAGCAGTTCTTC. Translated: CASSLLTAGGNEQFF.

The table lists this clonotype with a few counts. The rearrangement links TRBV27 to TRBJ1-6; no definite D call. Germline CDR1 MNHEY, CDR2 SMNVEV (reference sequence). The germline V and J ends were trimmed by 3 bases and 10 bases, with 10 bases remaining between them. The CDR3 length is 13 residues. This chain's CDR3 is CASSFSTQSPLHF. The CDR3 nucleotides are TGTGCCAGCAGTTTTAGTACTCAGTCACCCCTCCACTTT.

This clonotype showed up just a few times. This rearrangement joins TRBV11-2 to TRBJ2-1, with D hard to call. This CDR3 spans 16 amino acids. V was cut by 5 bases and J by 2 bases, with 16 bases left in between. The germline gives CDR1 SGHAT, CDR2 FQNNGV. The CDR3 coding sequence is TGTGCCAGCAGCCGACGGGTGGAACTTCCCTACAATGAGCAGTTCTTC. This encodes CASSRRVELPYNEQFF. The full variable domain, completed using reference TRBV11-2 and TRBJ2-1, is EAGVAQSPRYKIIEKRQSVAFWCNPISGHATLYWYQQILGQGPKLLIQFQNNGVVDDSQLPKDRFSAERLKGVDSTLKIQPAKLEDSAVYLCASSRRVELPYNEQFFGPGTRLTVL.

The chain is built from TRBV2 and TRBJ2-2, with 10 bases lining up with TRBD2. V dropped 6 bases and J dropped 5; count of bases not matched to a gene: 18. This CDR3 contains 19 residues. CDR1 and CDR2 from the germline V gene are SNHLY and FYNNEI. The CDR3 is CASSGTGGRLAGDTGELFF. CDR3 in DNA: TGTGCCAGCAGCGGCACGGGGGGCCGGCTAGCGGGAGATACCGGGGAGCTGTTTTTT.

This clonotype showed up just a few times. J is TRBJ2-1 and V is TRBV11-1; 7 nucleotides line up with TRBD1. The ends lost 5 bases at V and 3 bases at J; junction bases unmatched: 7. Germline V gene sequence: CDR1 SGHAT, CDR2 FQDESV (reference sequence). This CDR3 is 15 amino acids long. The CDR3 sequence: CASSRQQGHYNEQFF. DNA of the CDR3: TGTGCCAGCAGCCGGCAACAGGGGCACTACAATGAGCAGTTCTTC.

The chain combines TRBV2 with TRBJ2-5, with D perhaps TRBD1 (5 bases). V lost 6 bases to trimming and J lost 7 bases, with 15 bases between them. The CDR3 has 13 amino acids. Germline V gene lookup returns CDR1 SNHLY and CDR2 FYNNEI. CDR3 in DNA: TGTGCCAGCAGAGGGGTTCCACCGGGGACCCAGTACTTC. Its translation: CASRGVPPGTQYF.

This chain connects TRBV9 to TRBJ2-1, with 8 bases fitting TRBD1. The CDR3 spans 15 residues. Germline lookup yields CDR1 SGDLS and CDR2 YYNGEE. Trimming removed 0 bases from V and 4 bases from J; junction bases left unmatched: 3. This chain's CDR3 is CASSVDGTGYNEQFF. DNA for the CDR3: TGTGCCAGCAGCGTAGACGGGACAGGATACAATGAGCAGTTCTTC.

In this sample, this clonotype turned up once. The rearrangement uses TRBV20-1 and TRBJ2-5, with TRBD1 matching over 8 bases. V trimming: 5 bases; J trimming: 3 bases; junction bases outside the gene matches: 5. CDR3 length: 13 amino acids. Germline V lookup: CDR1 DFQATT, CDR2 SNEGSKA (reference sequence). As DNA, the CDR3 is TGCAGTGCTTCAGGGGGCTGGGAAGAGACCCAGTACTTC. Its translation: CSASGGWEETQYF.

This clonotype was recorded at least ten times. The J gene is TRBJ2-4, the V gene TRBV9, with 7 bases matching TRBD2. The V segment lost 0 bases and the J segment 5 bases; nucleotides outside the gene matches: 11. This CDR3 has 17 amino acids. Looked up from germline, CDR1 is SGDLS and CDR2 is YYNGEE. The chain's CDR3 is CASSVAPTGGRENIQYF. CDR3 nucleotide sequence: TGTGCCAGCAGCGTAGCTCCGACGGGAGGTAGGGAAAACATTCAGTACTTC.